The 10 T cell receptor beta chains given below trace back to one sample, sequenced in a study of T cell repertoires in cytomegalovirus infection. TCRdb itself ran the reads through MiXCR, one entry per CDR3 protein. The sample yields 750,000 to 900,000 distinct CDR3 sequences, roughly 28% seen once. No antigen is known for these receptors. Sequenced here: cultured CD8+ T cells from PBMCs, sampled from culture after CMV antigen stimulation. These receptors were obtained from a human donor in good health (CMV status not recorded). Some clones in this sample may be carry-over from other donors' samples.

This clonotype came up once. This rearrangement joins TRBV19 to TRBJ2-1; TRBD2 aligns across 7 bases. Losses at the gene ends were 3 bases for V and 8 bases for J; bases not matched to a gene: 4. CDR3 size: 13 residues. Per the germline V gene, CDR1 is LNHDA and CDR2 is SQIVND (reference sequence). In DNA, the CDR3 is TGTGCCAGTAGTATTGGGGGGGGGGATGAGCAGTTCTTC. Translation gives CASSIGGGDEQFF.

A few counts support this clonotype. V and J are TRBV10-3 and TRBJ2-3; 7 nucleotides align to TRBD2. CDR3 length: 14 amino acids. The V gene's germline CDR1 is ENHRY and CDR2 SYGVKD. J was trimmed by 2 bases and V by 8 bases; bases with no gene match: 7. CDR3 amino acids: CAIWGTTFTDTQYF. CDR3 nucleotide sequence: TGTGCCATCTGGGGGACTACTTTCACAGATACGCAGTATTTT.

This clonotype was detected a few times. The gene calls are TRBV7-8 and TRBJ2-3, with TRBD1 matching over 8 bases. Germline trimming cut 5 bases from V and 3 bases from J; bases unmatched to any gene: 7. The CDR3 consists of 15 residues. Germline lookup yields CDR1 SGHVS and CDR2 FQNEAQ. CDR3 sequence (DNA): TGTGCCAGCAGCATCGACAGGGGTACGACAGATACGCAGTATTTT. It codes for CASSIDRGTTDTQYF.

In its sample, this clonotype was seen many times. The chain uses TRBV5-4 and TRBJ2-1; TRBD2 matches at 9 bases. Germline V gene lookup returns CDR1 SGHNT and CDR2 YYREEE (reference sequence). After removal of 7 bases from V and 5 bases from J, the junction contained 4 bases not matched to a gene. This CDR3 comprises 13 residues. The DNA for the CDR3 is TGTGCCAGCGGTAGCGGGGGAAACAATGAGCAGTTCTTC. Residues: CASGSGGNNEQFF.

The sample holds a few counts of this clonotype. This chain uses TRBV18 with TRBJ2-2; 9 bases map to TRBD1. V lost 6 bases, J lost 6 bases, and 11 bases stayed unmatched. Germline lookup yields CDR1 KGHSH and CDR2 LQKENI. The CDR3 sequence is 16 residues long. CDR3 in DNA: TGTGCCAGCTCTCCCACTCTACAGGGGGCGTCCGGGGAGCTGTTTTTT. The encoded protein is CASSPTLQGASGELFF.

This clonotype was counted a few times. The V and J genes are TRBV19 and TRBJ2-1; a possible D gene is TRBD2 (5 bases). This CDR3 has 15 residues. V was clipped by 1 base and J by 3 bases, with 10 bases between them. Looked up from germline, CDR1 is LNHDA and CDR2 is SQIVND (reference sequence). The CDR3 coding sequence is TGTGCCAGTAGTATAGGGAGCGGAGTCTACAATGAGCAGTTCTTC. Its protein is CASSIGSGVYNEQFF.

The table lists this clonotype with a count of one. The chain joins TRBV15 to TRBJ1-1; D remains unclear. CDR1 and CDR2 (germline): LNHNV, YYDKDF (reference sequence). V was trimmed by 5 bases and J by 0 bases, leaving 7 bases between them. The CDR3 contains 13 residues. DNA for the CDR3: TGTGCCACCAGCTTGACACTGAACACTGAAGCTTTCTTT. Residues: CATSLTLNTEAFF.

V and J are TRBV28 and TRBJ2-7, with 10 bases lining up with TRBD1. The germline V gene encodes CDR1 MDHEN and CDR2 SYDVKM. V lost 3 bases to trimming and J lost 6 bases; unmatched junction nucleotides: 5. The CDR3 is 14 amino acids. This CDR3 is CASSLTGGASEQYV. The CDR3 DNA sequence: TGTGCCAGCAGTTTGACAGGGGGCGCGTCCGAGCAGTACGTC.

The V and J genes are TRBV20-1 and TRBJ2-1, with D hard to call. The CDR3 is 15 residues long. Germline values: CDR1 DFQATT, CDR2 SNEGSKA (reference sequence). The germline V and J ends were trimmed by 0 bases and 1 base, with 10 bases remaining between them. The CDR3 DNA reads TGCAGTGCTAGAGATAGGAGAGAATCCTACAATGAGCAGTTCTTC. It codes for CSARDRRESYNEQFF.

This clonotype was seen a handful of times. This sequence joins TRBV6-1 and TRBJ2-7; D is unclear. The CDR3 is 14 residues long. Per the germline V gene, CDR1 is MNHNS and CDR2 is SASEGT. Trimming cost V 7 bases and J 3 bases, with 16 bases left between them. The CDR3 sequence is CASTPMRYGYEQYF. Here the CDR3 DNA reads TGTGCCAGCACACCCATGAGGTACGGCTACGAGCAGTACTTC.